This TCR beta chain is drawn from a study of shared clonotypes between healthy human individuals. The overall study: Researchers drew samples from two women and a few men aged 18 to 49.

V was shortened by 6 bases and J by 1 base, with 15 bases between the two germline ends. Per germline, CDR1 GTSNPN and CDR2 SVGIG (reference sequence). CDR3 length equals 15 residues. The method was immunoSEQ multiplex PCR; TCRdb's version includes in-frame clones alone and lacks a portion of them. The table lists about 1.9 million clones, 85% to 95% of them singletons, with more than 1.5% in the top ten. Only CD45RO-negative cells positively selected for CCR7 counted as naive CD8 cells, so terminally differentiated effector memory CD45RA+ cells were excluded. Caucasian adults living in Nashville, Tennessee, provided all samples.

The sequence was collected from a man aged 18 to 29 in good health. Some clones in this sample may be carry-over from other donors' samples. Sequenced material: naive CD8+ T cells from PBMCs. The gene calls are TRBV30 and TRBJ2-2; D is unresolved. CDR3 sequence reads: CACHLSTENTGELFF. The CDR3, as DNA: TGTGCCTGCCACTTATCGACTGAGAACACCGGGGAGCTGTTTTTT.